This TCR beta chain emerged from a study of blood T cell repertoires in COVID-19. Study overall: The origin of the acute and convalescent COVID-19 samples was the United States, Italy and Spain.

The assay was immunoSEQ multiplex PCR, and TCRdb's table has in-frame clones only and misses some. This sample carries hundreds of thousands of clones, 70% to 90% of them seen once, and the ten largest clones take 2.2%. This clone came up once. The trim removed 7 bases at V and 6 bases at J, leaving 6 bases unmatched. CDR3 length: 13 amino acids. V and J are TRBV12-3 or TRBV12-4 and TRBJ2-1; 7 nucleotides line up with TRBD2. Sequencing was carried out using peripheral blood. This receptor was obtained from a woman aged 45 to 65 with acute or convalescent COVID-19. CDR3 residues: CASIWGGLNEQFF. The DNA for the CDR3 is TGTGCCAGCATTTGGGGGGGTCTCAATGAGCAGTTCTTC.